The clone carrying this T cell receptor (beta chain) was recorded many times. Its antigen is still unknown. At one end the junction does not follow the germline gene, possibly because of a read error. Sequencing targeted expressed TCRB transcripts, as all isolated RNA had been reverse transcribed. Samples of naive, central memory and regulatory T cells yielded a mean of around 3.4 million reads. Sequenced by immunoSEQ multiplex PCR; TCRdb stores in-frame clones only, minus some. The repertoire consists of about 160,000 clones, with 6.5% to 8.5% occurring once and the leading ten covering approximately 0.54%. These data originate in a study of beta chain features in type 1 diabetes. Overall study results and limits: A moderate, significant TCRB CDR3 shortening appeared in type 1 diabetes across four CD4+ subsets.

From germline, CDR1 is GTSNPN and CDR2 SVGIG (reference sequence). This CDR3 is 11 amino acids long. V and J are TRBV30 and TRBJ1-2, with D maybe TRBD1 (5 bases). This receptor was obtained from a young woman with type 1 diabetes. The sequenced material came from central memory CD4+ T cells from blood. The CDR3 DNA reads TGTGCCTGGAGTGTAGGGGCAGACCAAGCCTTC. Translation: CAWSVGADQAF.